This T cell receptor beta chain was recovered during a study of shared clonotypes between healthy human individuals. Turning to this clone: As yet, its antigen is unknown.

Healthy and HIV-negative, the adult donors had no recent acute infections or vaccinations. Every one of the donors was a Caucasian adult that lived in Nashville, Tennessee. Splitting the CD4+ cells yielded a CD45RA+ naive subset and a CD45RA-negative memory subset. Study-wide results and limits: Having only a few donors restricted how much genetic and exposure-history diversity was captured.

Some clones are missing from TCRdb's copy, which holds only in-frame ones; the method was immunoSEQ multiplex PCR. The data contain some 500,000 clones, 90% to 96% of them singletons. The sequenced sample was naive CD4+ T cells sorted from blood. As to subset: CD45RA+ positively selected. The clonotype comes from a woman aged 25 to 39 in good health.

The CDR3 loop reads CASSLNPGTSINTQYF. The DNA for the CDR3 is TGTGCCAGCAGCTTAAACCCCGGGACTAGCATCAATACGCAGTATTTT. The chain has TRBV7-3 and TRBJ2-3, with 9 bases matching TRBD2. V shed 1 base and J 7 bases; nucleotides not matched to a gene: 9. CDR1 SGHTA and CDR2 FQGTGA come from the germline V gene. The CDR3 spans 16 residues.